What follows are 15 T cell receptor beta chains derived from one specimen sequenced in a study of metastatic and nonmetastatic thyroid tumors. Using MiXCR, TCRdb re-called clones from the PCR reads. The table includes about 31,000 clones, roughly 19% detected once. All patients reached thyroid surgery having received no treatment beforehand. Sequencing was done on a sample of blood. The receptors come from a female donor with papillary thyroid cancer or a benign thyroid nodule (not recorded which). Some clones in this sample may be carry-over from other donors' samples.

This clone was counted between two and nine times. The V and J genes are TRBV27 and TRBJ2-7; possibly TRBD2 for D (7 bases). This CDR3 contains 14 residues. The germline CDR1 and CDR2 sequences are MNHEY and SMNVEV (reference sequence). Deletions cut 10 bases from V and 3 bases from J, with 19 bases between. In DNA, the CDR3 is TGTGCCATCCGAGGGGGGGGAGGCTACTACGAGCAGTACTTC. Translated: CAIRGGGGYYEQYF.

This clone has at least ten counts. The chain joins TRBV10-2 to TRBJ2-7, with 8 bases aligning to TRBD1. The junction had 11 bases not matched to a gene; V was cut back by 10 bases and J by 3 bases. The CDR3 has 14 amino acids. CDR1 WSHSY and CDR2 SAAADI come from the germline V gene. The CDR3 DNA follows: TGCGCCACGTATCCGGGGACAGGAATCTACGAGCAGTACTTC. Translation: CATYPGTGIYEQYF.

This clone was seen at least ten times. The chain links TRBV27 to TRBJ1-2; tentatively, D is TRBD1 (6 bases). From germline, CDR1 is MNHEY and CDR2 SMNVEV (reference sequence). CDR3 length equals 14 residues. The germline V and J ends were trimmed by 1 base and 4 bases, with 10 bases remaining between them. The CDR3 loop is CASSLLGGRYGYTF. The CDR3 coding sequence is TGTGCCAGCAGTTTATTGGGGGGGCGCTATGGCTACACCTTC.

This clone was recorded at least ten times. A much larger clone lies one base from this, so it may be a read error. V usage is TRBV11-2 and J usage is TRBJ2-5; D not resolved. The CDR3 consists of 11 residues. V lost 1 base and J 4 bases, leaving 1 base between the germline ends. In germline, CDR1 is SGHAT, CDR2 FQNNGV. The CDR3 protein is CASSLGETQYF. Written as DNA, the CDR3 is TGTGCCAGCAGCTTAGGAGAGACCCAGTACTTC.

V is TRBV30 and J is TRBJ1-1, with unresolved D. The CDR3 spans 12 residues. Trimming stripped 5 bases from V and 7 bases from J, with 14 bases between. From germline, CDR1 is GTSNPN and CDR2 SVGIG (reference sequence). The CDR3 loop is CAWVAAGIEAFF. The CDR3 bases are TGTGCCTGGGTCGCAGCGGGGATTGAAGCTTTCTTT.

This clone showed up many times. V usage is TRBV24-1 and J usage is TRBJ2-2; tentative D call: TRBD1 (6 bases). Trimming took off 3 bases at V and 7 bases at J, with 11 bases between the two ends. The CDR3 is 14 amino acids. Germline V gene lookup returns CDR1 KGHDR and CDR2 SFDVKD. The CDR3 region is CATSDIQGHGELFF. CDR3 in DNA: TGTGCCACCAGTGATATCCAGGGGCACGGGGAGCTGTTTTTT.

The rearrangement uses TRBV30 and TRBJ1-2; D perhaps matches TRBD1 (6 bases). Germline V gene sequence: CDR1 GTSNPN, CDR2 SVGIG (reference sequence). V was pared by 1 base and J by 4 bases, with 13 bases between. The CDR3 length is 14 residues. DNA for the CDR3: TGTGCCTGGAGTGAAAAAACAGGGACCTATGGCTACACCTTC. It is translated as CAWSEKTGTYGYTF.

This clone was seen many times. The chain employs TRBV7-9 and TRBJ2-2; 7 nucleotides align to TRBD1. CDR1 SEHNR and CDR2 FQNEAQ come from the germline V gene (reference sequence). The V and J ends lost 5 bases and 2 bases, in that order; junction bases with no gene match: 5. The CDR3 has 15 amino acids. In DNA form, the CDR3 reads TGTGCCAGCAGCCTCCGACAGGGAAACACCGGGGAGCTGTTTTTT. Translated, it gives CASSLRQGNTGELFF.

This clone was seen repeatedly, ten times or more. Other DNA sequences within the sample encode an identical CDR3. J is TRBJ2-1 and V is TRBV4-3, with D possibly matching TRBD2 (5 bases). The CDR3 covers 11 residues. The germline V gene has CDR1 LGHNA and CDR2 YSLEER. V was trimmed by 8 bases and J by 5 bases, leaving 7 bases between them. Here the CDR3 reads CASARDNEQFF. CDR3 bases: TGCGCCAGCGCGCGGGACAATGAGCAGTTCTTC.

V is TRBV19 and J is TRBJ1-5, with D possibly matching TRBD1 (6 bases). Germline V gene data show CDR1 as LNHDA and CDR2 as SQIVND (reference sequence). Deletions cut 3 bases from V and 0 bases from J, with 15 bases between. The CDR3 covers 17 residues. The CDR3 loop is CASSIPGQKYSNQPQHF. The DNA of the CDR3 is TGTGCCAGTAGTATCCCTGGACAGAAGTATAGCAATCAGCCCCAGCATTTT.

The V and J genes are TRBV5-1 and TRBJ2-7, with 8 bases fitting TRBD1. This CDR3 is built from 13 residues. Unmatched junction bases numbered 3, after V lost 4 bases and J lost 3 bases. The germline V gene has CDR1 SGHRS and CDR2 YFSETQ. The CDR3: CASSVGTGYEQYF. The CDR3 DNA reads TGCGCCAGCAGCGTAGGGACAGGCTACGAGCAGTACTTC.

This clone has ten or more counts. The chain combines TRBV4-3 with TRBJ1-6; TRBD1 might be the D (5 bases). This CDR3 region has 16 residues. Per germline, CDR1 LGHNA and CDR2 YSLEER. Trimming cost V 0 bases and J 9 bases, with 15 bases left between them. Here the CDR3 DNA reads TGCGCCAGCAGCCAAGATGGTGGGGGGGTGGGTTCACCCCTCCACTTT. Its translation is CASSQDGGGVGSPLHF.

This clone has ten or more counts. The J gene is TRBJ2-2, the V gene TRBV10-1; the D is unclear. CDR3 length: 12 residues. V was trimmed by 5 bases and J by 6 bases, leaving 7 bases between them. Germline CDR1 is WNHNN and CDR2 is SYGVQD (reference sequence). In nucleotides, the CDR3 is TGCGCCAGCAGTCTAGTCGCCGGGGAGCTGTTTTTT. Protein: CASSLVAGELFF.

This clone has at least ten counts. V gene TRBV7-2 combines with J gene TRBJ2-3; TRBD1 might be the D (6 bases). This CDR3 is built from 16 residues. The V gene lost 0 bases and the J gene lost 2 bases, with 12 bases spanning the gap. The germline V gene has CDR1 SGHTA and CDR2 FQGNSA. The CDR3 DNA sequence: TGTGCCAGCAGCTTAGCGGGGGCTAGCCCCACAGATACGCAGTATTTT. It encodes CASSLAGASPTDTQYF.

This clone was observed a handful of times. V is TRBV6-5 and J is TRBJ2-5, with 8 bases that match TRBD2. J was trimmed by 5 bases and V by 2 bases; bases with no gene match: 1. The CDR3 sequence is 13 residues long. Germline V gives CDR1 MNHEY, CDR2 SVGAGI. The CDR3 nucleotides are TGTGCCAGCAGTTACCGCGGGAGGGAGACCCAGTACTTC. Amino acids: CASSYRGRETQYF.